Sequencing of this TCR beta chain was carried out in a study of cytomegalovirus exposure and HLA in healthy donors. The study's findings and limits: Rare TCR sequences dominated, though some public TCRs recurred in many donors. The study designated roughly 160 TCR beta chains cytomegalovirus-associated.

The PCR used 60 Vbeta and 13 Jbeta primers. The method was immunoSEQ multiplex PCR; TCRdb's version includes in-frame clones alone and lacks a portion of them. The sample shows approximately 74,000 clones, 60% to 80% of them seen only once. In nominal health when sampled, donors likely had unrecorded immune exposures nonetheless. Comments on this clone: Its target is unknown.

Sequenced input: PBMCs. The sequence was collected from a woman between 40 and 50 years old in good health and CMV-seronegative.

CDR3: CASSLAGTSGGLYEQYF. The CDR3 nucleotides are TGTGCCAGCAGCTTAGCGGGGACTAGCGGGGGCCTATACGAGCAGTACTTC. This rearrangement joins TRBV7-2 to TRBJ2-7; TRBD2 matches at 14 bases. Trimming cost V 0 bases and J 4 bases; bases outside gene matches: 5. Germline V gives CDR1 SGHTA, CDR2 FQGNSA. The CDR3 runs to 17 residues. Full variable domain (remainder filled in from reference TRBV7-2 and TRBJ2-7): GAGVSQSPSNKVTEKGKDVELRCDPISGHTALYWYRQSLGQGLEFLIYFQGNSAPDKSGLPSDRFSAERTGGSVSTLTIQRTQQEDSAVYLCASSLAGTSGGLYEQYFGPGTRLTVT.